Listed here are 30 T cell receptor beta chains from one sample, sequenced in a study of blood T cell repertoires in COVID-19. TCRdb keeps only in-frame clones here, not all; method: immunoSEQ multiplex PCR. The data contain hundreds of thousands of clones, roughly 85% of them singletons. The material sequenced was peripheral blood. All receptors derive from a human donor in a cohort sampled during active COVID-19.

The chain uses TRBV9 and TRBJ1-2; D gene unclear. Germline V lookup: CDR1 SGDLS, CDR2 YYNGEE. The CDR3 loop spans 16 amino acids. V was shortened by 3 bases and J by 7 bases, with 22 bases between the two germline ends. Here the CDR3 reads CASSARIERNPFGYTF. Here the CDR3 DNA reads TGTGCCAGCAGCGCGAGAATAGAACGAAACCCTTTTGGCTACACCTTC.

The chain combines TRBV7-3 with TRBJ1-1; maybe TRBD1 (5 bases). Germline CDR1 and CDR2: SGHTA and FQGTGA. The CDR3 extends over 13 amino acids. Deletions cut 8 bases from V and 2 bases from J, with 12 bases between. In nucleotides, the CDR3 is TGTGCCAGCGGATCCGACAGCAACACTGAAGCTTTCTTT. It translates to CASGSDSNTEAFF.

V usage is TRBV7-9 and J usage is TRBJ2-3; 9 bases align to TRBD2. Germline V gene lookup returns CDR1 SEHNR and CDR2 FQNEAQ (reference sequence). The CDR3 sequence is 15 residues long. V was pared by 6 bases and J by 2 bases, with 6 bases of the junction left unmatched. This chain's CDR3 is CASRLSGGNTDTQYF. CDR3 nucleotide sequence: TGTGCCAGCAGACTAAGCGGGGGGAACACAGATACGCAGTATTTT.

J is TRBJ2-6 and V is TRBV25-1, with TRBD1 as a possible D gene (6 bases). Trimming shortened V by 1 base and J by 4 bases, and 14 bases separated the two germline ends. This CDR3 contains 17 residues. CDR1 is MGHDK, CDR2 SYGVNS, per germline. This chain's CDR3 is CASSESYTGTGANVLTF. The CDR3 DNA sequence: TGTGCCAGCAGTGAATCTTATACCGGGACAGGGGCCAACGTCCTGACTTTC.

The rearrangement joins TRBV3-1 (or the pseudogene TRBV3-2) to TRBJ1-1; TRBD1 aligns across 9 bases. The CDR3 covers 14 residues. The germline gives CDR1 LGHDT, CDR2 YNNKEL (reference sequence). With V trimmed by 4 bases and J by 5 bases, 5 bases remained unmatched. The CDR3 sequence is CASSPGTGKTEAFF. In nucleotides, the CDR3 is TGTGCCAGCAGCCCAGGGACAGGGAAGACTGAAGCTTTCTTT.

The chain combines TRBV7-2 with TRBJ1-5; weak D call: TRBD1 (5 bases). The CDR3 extends over 17 amino acids. V was trimmed by 5 bases and J by 6 bases, leaving 23 bases between them. Germline V gene lookup returns CDR1 SGHTA and CDR2 FQGNSA. The CDR3 loop is CASSPGGGFATIQPQHF. The CDR3 DNA reads as TGTGCCAGCAGCCCCGGGGGGGGATTCGCTACAATTCAGCCCCAGCATTTT.

The J gene is TRBJ2-3, the V gene TRBV2; the D is unclear. CDR3 length equals 13 residues. With 6 bases removed from V and 4 bases from J, the gap between germline ends came to 11 bases. CDR1 is SNHLY, CDR2 FYNNEI, per germline. The CDR3 reads CASRRMGSDTQYF. As DNA, the CDR3 is TGTGCCAGCAGACGGATGGGCTCAGATACGCAGTATTTT.

The genes are TRBV11-1 and TRBJ2-7; D may be TRBD2 (5 bases). Germline-derived CDR1 and CDR2 are SGHAT and FQDESV (reference sequence). This CDR3 contains 13 residues. Deletions cut 5 bases from V and 3 bases from J, with 11 bases between. The DNA for the CDR3 is TGTGCCAGCAGCCATACCGGGGACTACGAGCAGTACTTC. Its translation is CASSHTGDYEQYF.

V usage is TRBV7-3 and J usage is TRBJ2-3; 8 bases fit TRBD2. The germline gives CDR1 SGHTA, CDR2 FQGTGA. The CDR3 totals 15 residues. V lost 3 bases, J lost 4 bases, and 6 bases stayed unmatched. CDR3 protein: CASSFAGTSADTQYF. CDR3 DNA: TGTGCCAGCAGCTTTGCCGGGACTAGTGCAGATACGCAGTATTTT.

J is TRBJ1-1 and V is TRBV24-1; D gene ambiguous. The CDR3 loop spans 13 amino acids. Looked up from germline, CDR1 is KGHDR and CDR2 is SFDVKD. V lost 9 bases to trimming and J lost 2 bases, with 12 bases between them. This CDR3 is CATREGRNTEAFF. CDR3 in DNA: TGTGCCACCCGGGAGGGAAGAAACACTGAAGCTTTCTTT.

This rearrangement joins TRBV5-4 to TRBJ1-1, with 8 bases that match TRBD1. Germline V gives CDR1 SGHNT, CDR2 YYREEE (reference sequence). V trimming: 0 bases; J trimming: 4 bases; junction bases outside the gene matches: 8. There are 16 residues in the CDR3. For the CDR3, the DNA is TGTGCCAGCAGCTTGGCGGCAGGGGGCTGGAGCACTGAAGCTTTCTTT. Residues: CASSLAAGGWSTEAFF.

The chain employs TRBV3-1 (or the pseudogene TRBV3-2) and TRBJ1-5; D gene ambiguous. The CDR3 has 13 residues. Trimming shortened V by 4 bases and J by 7 bases, and 11 bases separated the two germline ends. The germline V gene has CDR1 LGHDT and CDR2 YNNKEL (reference sequence). CDR3 DNA sequence: TGTGCCAGCAGCCCGGGGTCGGGACAGCCCCAGCATTTT. Translating it yields CASSPGSGQPQHF.

The chain has TRBV7-3 and TRBJ2-1, with 9 bases lining up with TRBD2. This CDR3 region has 15 residues. V lost 6 bases and J lost 4; bases outside the gene matches: 7. Germline V gene sequence: CDR1 SGHTA, CDR2 FQGTGA. The CDR3 region is CASSPPSGTYNEQFF. The CDR3 bases are TGTGCCAGCAGTCCGCCTAGCGGGACTTACAATGAGCAGTTCTTC.

The chain combines TRBV27 with TRBJ2-3; 7 bases line up with TRBD1. V shed 3 bases, J shed 0 bases, and the junction held 9 bases outside the gene matches. Germline assignment: CDR1 MNHEY and CDR2 SMNVEV (reference sequence). The CDR3 sequence is 17 residues long. The CDR3, as DNA: TGTGCCAGCAGTTTCCTTGACAGGGCCCCTAGCACAGATACGCAGTATTTT. As protein: CASSFLDRAPSTDTQYF.

The V and J genes are TRBV25-1 and TRBJ1-2, with D uncertain. Trimming pared 6 bases from V and 8 bases from J, leaving 16 bases between. In germline, CDR1 is MGHDK, CDR2 SYGVNS. The CDR3 runs to 13 residues. CDR3 loop: CASRAPGSEGYTF. The CDR3 nucleotides read TGTGCCAGCAGGGCCCCAGGTAGTGAGGGCTACACCTTC.

V gene TRBV29-1 combines with J gene TRBJ2-7; 9 nucleotides align to TRBD1. The CDR3 sequence is 14 residues long. The trim removed 6 bases at V and 4 bases at J, leaving 10 bases unmatched. The germline CDR1 and CDR2 sequences are SQVTM and ANQGSEA. The CDR3 here is CSVFITGTGYEQYF. DNA of the CDR3: TGCAGCGTCTTCATCACCGGGACAGGGTACGAGCAGTACTTC.

The chain combines TRBV12-5 with TRBJ2-7; 10 nucleotides line up with TRBD1. Germline V CDR1 and CDR2: LGHNT, FRNRAP. The CDR3 contains 15 residues. J lost 3 bases, V lost 7 bases, and 9 bases had no gene match. CDR3 nucleotides: TGTGCTAGTGTGACAGGGGGCGGTTGCCACTACGAGCAGTACTTC. Its translation: CASVTGGGCHYEQYF.

The chain combines TRBV6-5 with TRBJ2-3; D may be TRBD2 (6 bases). Germline CDR1 reads MNHEY; CDR2 reads SVGAGI. V lost 0 bases and J lost 2, with 12 bases in between. The CDR3 contains 16 residues. In DNA form, the CDR3 reads TGTGCCAGCAGTTACTCGCCAGGGAGGATCACAGATACGCAGTATTTT. This translates into CASSYSPGRITDTQYF.

The V and J genes are TRBV24-1 and TRBJ1-4; D ambiguous. This CDR3 spans 15 amino acids. The V gene lost 2 bases and the J gene lost 3 bases, with 9 bases spanning the gap. Germline lookup yields CDR1 KGHDR and CDR2 SFDVKD. CDR3 DNA: TGTGCCACCAGTGATTCTTTCGGGGCTAATGAAAAACTGTTTTTT. It yields the protein CATSDSFGANEKLFF.

This clone has just one count. Other nucleotide sequences from this sample produce the same CDR3. The chain combines TRBV6-5 with TRBJ2-7; 10 positions agree with TRBD1. The CDR3 spans 15 residues. Germline CDR1 and CDR2: MNHEY and SVGAGI. V was pared by 6 bases and J by 1 base, with 6 bases of the junction left unmatched. The CDR3 coding sequence is TGTGCCAGCAGCTACCGGGACAGGGGTTCCTACGAGCAGTACTTC. Protein: CASSYRDRGSYEQYF.

The rearrangement links TRBV5-4 to TRBJ1-1, with 7 bases that match TRBD1. There are 13 residues in the CDR3. V lost 1 base and J lost 8; bases outside the gene matches: 5. The germline gives CDR1 SGHNT, CDR2 YYREEE (reference sequence). CDR3 coding DNA: TGTGCCAGCAGCTTGAAGACAGGGCGAGAAGCTTTCTTT. Amino acid sequence: CASSLKTGREAFF.

The chain carries TRBV6-4 and TRBJ1-6; 7 bases are shared with TRBD1. The trim removed 8 bases at V and 6 bases at J, leaving 4 bases unmatched. There are 13 residues in the CDR3. Germline loops: CDR1 MRHNA, CDR2 SNTAGT. CDR3 coding DNA: TGTGCCAGCGGACGGGACAGTAATTCACCCCTCCACTTT. This sequence encodes CASGRDSNSPLHF.

The rearrangement joins TRBV19 to TRBJ2-3, with 8 bases lining up with TRBD2. Trimming at V came to 0 bases and at J to 2 bases, leaving 7 bases not matched to a gene. The germline V gene encodes CDR1 LNHDA and CDR2 SQIVND (reference sequence). The CDR3 runs 17 residues. The CDR3 is CASSIDGSGTYTDTQYF. CDR3 DNA: TGTGCCAGTAGTATAGACGGTAGCGGGACCTACACAGATACGCAGTATTTT.

The chain links TRBV6-6 to TRBJ1-6; D may be TRBD1 (6 bases). Trimming pared 0 bases from V and 6 bases from J, leaving 12 bases between. Germline CDR1 MNHNY, CDR2 SVGAGI (reference sequence). The CDR3 has 16 amino acids. DNA of the CDR3: TGTGCCAGCAGTTACTCGGGCAGGGGATCTAATTCACCCCTCCACTTT. Protein sequence: CASSYSGRGSNSPLHF.

The rearrangement uses TRBV27 and TRBJ2-7; 9 nucleotides align to TRBD1. With V trimmed by 7 bases and J by 2 bases, 6 bases remained unmatched. Per the germline V gene, CDR1 is MNHEY and CDR2 is SMNVEV (reference sequence). The CDR3 sequence is 14 residues long. DNA of the CDR3: TGTGCCAGCAACCCGGGACAGGGAGCCTACGAGCAGTACTTC. This sequence encodes CASNPGQGAYEQYF.

The rearrangement uses TRBV30 and TRBJ1-4, with 9 positions matching TRBD1. CDR1 is GTSNPN, CDR2 SVGIG, per germline (reference sequence). V gave up 0 bases and J gave up 8 bases; unmatched junction bases: 4. CDR3 length: 14 residues. CDR3 in DNA: TGTGCCTGGAGTGTGACAGGGGGAGGGGAAAAACTGTTTTTT. This codes for CAWSVTGGGEKLFF.

The J gene is TRBJ1-2, the V gene TRBV12-3 or TRBV12-4; 7 bases map to TRBD1. CDR3 size: 13 residues. V shed 5 bases and J 6 bases; nucleotides not matched to a gene: 6. The CDR3 nucleotides are TGTGCCAGCAGTCCGACAGGGTACGATGGCTACACCTTC. Translation: CASSPTGYDGYTF.

V gene TRBV11-1 combines with J gene TRBJ2-1; D is ambiguous. V lost 5 bases and J lost 7, with 18 bases in between. The CDR3 runs 15 residues. CDR1 SGHAT and CDR2 FQDESV come from the germline V gene (reference sequence). The CDR3 bases are TGTGCCAGCAGCATTCTCCGGGTCCGCCAAAATGAGCAGTTCTTC. Encoded protein: CASSILRVRQNEQFF.

The chain joins TRBV11-2 to TRBJ2-7; D may be TRBD1 (5 bases). The length of the CDR3 is 13 residues. Germline V gives CDR1 SGHAT, CDR2 FQNNGV. Between the trimmed V and J ends, which lost 7 bases and 7 bases, there was a span of 17 bases. In DNA, the CDR3 is TGTGCCAGCAAACTAAGCCAGGGAAGTGAGCAGTACTTC. It codes for CASKLSQGSEQYF.

The J gene is TRBJ2-7, the V gene TRBV24-1; TRBD1 matches at 11 bases. J lost 3 bases, V lost 6 bases, and 3 bases had no gene match. The CDR3 length is 14 residues. Germline V gene data show CDR1 as KGHDR and CDR2 as SFDVKD. The CDR3 spells CATSPGTGGYEQYF. CDR3 bases: TGTGCCACCAGTCCAGGGACAGGGGGCTACGAGCAGTACTTC.